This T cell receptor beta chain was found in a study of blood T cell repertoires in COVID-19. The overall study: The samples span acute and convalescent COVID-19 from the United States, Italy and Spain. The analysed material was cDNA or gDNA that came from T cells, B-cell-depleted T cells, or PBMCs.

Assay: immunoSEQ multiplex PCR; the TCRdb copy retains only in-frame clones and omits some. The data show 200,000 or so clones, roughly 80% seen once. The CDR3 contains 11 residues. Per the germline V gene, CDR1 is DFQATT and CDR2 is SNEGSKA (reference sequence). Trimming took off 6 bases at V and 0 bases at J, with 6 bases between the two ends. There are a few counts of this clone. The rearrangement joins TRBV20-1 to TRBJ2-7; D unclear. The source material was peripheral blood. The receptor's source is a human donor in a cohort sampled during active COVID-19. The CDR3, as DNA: TGCAGTGCGAAGAGCTCCTACGAGCAGTACTTC. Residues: CSAKSSYEQYF.